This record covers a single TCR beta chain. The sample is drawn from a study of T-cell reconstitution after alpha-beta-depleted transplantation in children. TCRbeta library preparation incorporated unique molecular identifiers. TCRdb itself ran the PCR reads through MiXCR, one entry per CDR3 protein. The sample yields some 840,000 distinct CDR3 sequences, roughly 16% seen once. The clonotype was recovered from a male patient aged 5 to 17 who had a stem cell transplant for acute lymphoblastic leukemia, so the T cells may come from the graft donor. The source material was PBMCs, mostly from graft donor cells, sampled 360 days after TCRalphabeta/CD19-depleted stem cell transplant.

The CDR3 loop reads CATANPTGDEQFF. The DNA for the CDR3 is TGTGCCACCGCGAACCCTACAGGGGATGAGCAGTTCTTC. The V call is TRBV24-1, the J call TRBJ2-1, with 7 bases matching TRBD1. CDR1 and CDR2 (germline): KGHDR, SFDVKD. V shed 9 bases and J 8 bases; nucleotides not matched to a gene: 9. CDR3 length: 13 residues.